Presented here are 20 T cell receptor beta chains from one specimen sequenced in a study of CD8 T cells in ankylosing spondylitis. Findings and caveats of the study: Made up of fewer than 10 highly homologous variants, a TCR beta motif appeared characteristic of ankylosing spondylitis blood.

Via MiXCR, TCRdb re-called the 5' RACE reads, giving one row per CDR3 protein. The data show about 540,000 distinct CDR3 sequences, roughly 13% seen once. No antigen has been identified for these receptors. Sequencing used blood, either unsorted or a sorted T cell fraction (not recorded which). The receptors come from a male donor with ankylosing spondylitis.

The gene calls are TRBV13 and TRBJ2-1, with TRBD2 identical over 8 bases. The germline V gene has CDR1 PRHDT and CDR2 FYEKMQ (reference sequence). V trimming: 1 base; J trimming: 5 bases; junction bases outside the gene matches: 4. The CDR3 has 15 residues. DNA of the CDR3: TGTGCCAGCAGCTTAGTACTAGCGGAAGACAATGAGCAGTTCTTC. Its protein product is CASSLVLAEDNEQFF.

V is TRBV5-1 and J is TRBJ2-1, with 10 bases aligning to TRBD2. The J segment lost 8 bases and the V segment lost 2 bases, leaving 10 bases of the junction unmatched. There are 16 residues in the CDR3. Per germline, CDR1 SGHRS and CDR2 YFSETQ. The CDR3 DNA is TGCGCCAGCAGCTTCTTGACTAGCGGGCAACGCGATGAGCAGTTCTTC. Encoded protein: CASSFLTSGQRDEQFF.

This clonotype was observed at least ten times. The chain employs TRBV20-1 and TRBJ2-7; D is unresolved. With 6 bases removed from V and 0 bases from J, the gap between germline ends came to 18 bases. This CDR3 contains 15 residues. CDR1 and CDR2 from the germline V gene are DFQATT and SNEGSKA (reference sequence). CDR3 loop: CSANSLGAISYEQYF. CDR3 nucleotides: TGCAGTGCGAATTCCCTTGGCGCTATCTCCTACGAGCAGTACTTC.

The gene calls are TRBV19 and TRBJ1-1; D not resolved. The germline V and J ends were trimmed by 2 bases and 5 bases, with 12 bases remaining between them. Germline V gives CDR1 LNHDA, CDR2 SQIVND (reference sequence). This CDR3 has 14 residues. CDR3 sequence reads: CASSISEGGTEAFF. The CDR3 DNA follows: TGTGCCAGTAGTATATCGGAAGGAGGGACTGAAGCTTTCTTT.

The CDR3 bases are TGCAGCTCCGGGACTAGCGGGAGAGGGGAGCAGTTCTTC. Amino acids: CSSGTSGRGEQFF. The V and J genes are TRBV29-1 and TRBJ2-1, with 14 bases identical to TRBD2. CDR1 and CDR2 (germline): SQVTM, ANQGSEA. The CDR3 runs to 13 residues. V lost 8 bases and J lost 10; bases outside the gene matches: 7.

This clonotype came up many times. This chain uses TRBV20-1 with TRBJ2-3; D not certain. The CDR3 consists of 15 residues. Trimming pared 1 base from V and 2 bases from J, leaving 13 bases between. Germline CDR1 and CDR2: DFQATT and SNEGSKA (reference sequence). The CDR3 loop reads CSARVPGRYTDTQYF. DNA of the CDR3: TGCAGTGCTAGAGTGCCAGGCAGATACACAGATACGCAGTATTTT.

This clonotype showed up just a few times. The chain recombines TRBV6-1 with TRBJ2-3; 10 bases are shared with TRBD2. V trimming: 5 bases; J trimming: 3 bases; junction bases outside the gene matches: 11. CDR3 length equals 17 residues. From germline, CDR1 is MNHNS and CDR2 SASEGT. The CDR3 spells CASSRGLAAPRTDTQYF. The CDR3 bases are TGTGCCAGCAGTCGAGGACTAGCGGCACCGAGAACAGATACGCAGTATTTT.

This clonotype has a count of ten or more. The rearrangement joins TRBV29-1 to TRBJ2-1; TRBD1 might be the D (5 bases). CDR1 and CDR2 (germline): SQVTM, ANQGSEA. The CDR3 consists of 15 residues. Trimming stripped 1 base from V and 3 bases from J, with 13 bases between. CDR3 sequence (DNA): TGCAGCGTTGAAGGCAGGGCAATATTCTACAATGAGCAGTTCTTC. It yields the protein CSVEGRAIFYNEQFF.

This clonotype was detected only a few times. The V gene is TRBV7-9, the J gene TRBJ1-2; D gene unclear. Trimming shortened V by 6 bases and J by 8 bases, and 19 bases separated the two germline ends. Germline V gene data show CDR1 as SEHNR and CDR2 as FQNEAQ (reference sequence). This CDR3 is built from 14 residues. CDR3 sequence reads: CASSRNKGPGGYTF. In nucleotides, the CDR3 is TGTGCCAGCAGTAGAAATAAAGGGCCGGGAGGCTACACCTTC.

Only a few counts were recorded for this clonotype. The chain employs TRBV12-3 or TRBV12-4 and TRBJ2-3; possible D gene TRBD2, 5 bases. The V end was cut by 5 bases, the J end by 7 bases, with 10 bases between. CDR3 length: 12 amino acids. The CDR3 DNA reads TGTGCCAGCAGTCCGCGGGCCCATACGCAGTATTTT. It codes for CASSPRAHTQYF.

This clonotype was counted only a few times. V and J are TRBV6-2 or TRBV6-3 and TRBJ2-2; 7 bases agree with TRBD2. With 5 bases clipped from V and 1 base from J, the junction kept 10 bases outside the gene matches. The CDR3 spans 17 residues. CDR1 is MNHEY and CDR2 is SVGEGT in the germline V gene. The CDR3 DNA follows: TGTGCCAGCAGTGACCGGCTAAGCGGGATGAACACCGGGGAGCTGTTTTTT. Translation: CASSDRLSGMNTGELFF.

This clonotype was seen more than once but under ten times. V is TRBV5-1 and J is TRBJ2-2; tentative D call: TRBD2 (6 bases). V shed 0 bases and J shed 5 bases, with 14 bases lying between them. Germline CDR1 is SGHRS and CDR2 is YFSETQ. CDR3 length equals 16 residues. CDR3 in DNA: TGCGCCAGCAGCTTGGCCGCGGGGCCCCGAACCGGGGAGCTGTTTTTT. Protein product: CASSLAAGPRTGELFF.

This clonotype was observed many times. The chain links TRBV5-1 to TRBJ2-3; the match to TRBD1 covers 9 bases. The germline V gene has CDR1 SGHRS and CDR2 YFSETQ. The CDR3 spans 14 residues. The trim removed 3 bases at V and 5 bases at J, leaving 4 bases unmatched. This CDR3 is CASSWGTGRDTQYF. The CDR3 DNA reads as TGCGCCAGCAGCTGGGGGACAGGGAGAGATACGCAGTATTTT.

This clonotype was picked up a small number of times. The rearrangement uses TRBV24-1 and TRBJ1-2, with D perhaps TRBD1 (5 bases). The CDR3 has 12 residues. The ends were cut back, 4 bases at V and 3 bases at J, with 5 bases in the middle. Germline V CDR1 and CDR2: KGHDR, SFDVKD. CDR3 region: CATSEQDYGYTF. CDR3 nucleotides: TGTGCCACCAGTGAACAGGACTATGGCTACACCTTC.

This sequence joins TRBV5-1 and TRBJ1-5; 7 nucleotides align to TRBD1. The germline gives CDR1 SGHRS, CDR2 YFSETQ. V trimming: 4 bases; J trimming: 0 bases; junction bases outside the gene matches: 10. The CDR3 contains 17 residues. Here the CDR3 reads CASSNGTDGYSNQPQHF. CDR3 DNA: TGCGCCAGCAGCAACGGGACAGATGGATATAGCAATCAGCCCCAGCATTTT. Complete variable domain (other parts from reference TRBV5-1 and TRBJ1-5): KAGVTQTPRYLIKTRGQQVTLSCSPISGHRSVSWYQQTPGQGLQFLFEYFSETQRNKGNFPGRFSGRQFSNSRSEMNVSTLELGDSALYLCASSNGTDGYSNQPQHFGDGTRLSIL.

V gene TRBV28 combines with J gene TRBJ1-2; D remains ambiguous. The V gene lost 7 bases and the J gene lost 8 bases, with 17 bases spanning the gap. This CDR3 is 13 amino acids long. From germline, CDR1 is MDHEN and CDR2 SYDVKM. The CDR3 loop is CASTLQEFLGYTF. CDR3 nucleotides: TGTGCCAGCACCCTTCAGGAGTTTCTGGGCTACACCTTC.

The CDR3 here is CATSRPTSGRAYEQYF. CDR3 sequence (DNA): TGTGCCACCAGCAGACCGACTAGCGGGAGGGCTTACGAGCAGTACTTC. The J gene is TRBJ2-7, the V gene TRBV15, with 14 positions matching TRBD2. Germline trimming cut 2 bases from V and 4 bases from J; bases unmatched to any gene: 4. Germline assignment: CDR1 LNHNV and CDR2 YYDKDF (reference sequence). CDR3 length: 16 amino acids. Looking up the rest from reference TRBV15 and TRBJ2-7 gives the full variable domain: DAMVIQNPRYQVTQFGKPVTLSCSQTLNHNVMYWYQQKSSQAPKLLFHYYDKDFNNEADTPDNFQSRRPNTSFCFLDIRSPGLGDTAMYLCATSRPTSGRAYEQYFGPGTRLTVT.

This clonotype was observed a few times. This chain links TRBV2 with TRBJ1-2, with 8 bases aligning to TRBD1. Germline values: CDR1 SNHLY, CDR2 FYNNEI. V shed 4 bases and J 3 bases; nucleotides not matched to a gene: 4. CDR3 size: 14 residues. CDR3 in DNA: TGTGCCAGCAGTGTGGCAGGGGGCGACTATGGCTACACCTTC. This codes for CASSVAGGDYGYTF.

In this sample, this clonotype turned up a few times. The J gene is TRBJ2-3, the V gene TRBV20-1; 14 positions match TRBD2. V was pared by 8 bases and J by 5 bases, with 9 bases of the junction left unmatched. The CDR3 sequence is 15 residues long. Germline CDR1 and CDR2: DFQATT and SNEGSKA (reference sequence). CDR3 loop: CSSSRLAGGGDTQYF. CDR3 bases: TGCAGTTCAAGCCGACTAGCGGGAGGGGGAGATACGCAGTATTTT.

The table lists this clonotype with a few counts. The V gene is TRBV4-2, the J gene TRBJ1-1; tentatively, D is TRBD1 (6 bases). Germline V gene data show CDR1 as LGHNA and CDR2 as YNFKEQ. This CDR3 is 18 amino acids long. Trimming removed 1 base at V and 5 bases at J, with 23 bases between. The CDR3 region has the DNA TGTGCCAGCAGCCAAGGCAGTGGGGGGGGCCTAGGTGGGACTGAAGCTTTCTTT. It yields the protein CASSQGSGGGLGGTEAFF.